This TCR beta chain was captured by sequencing in a study of shared clonotypes between healthy human individuals. On the study more broadly: CD8 memory received one plate per donor, CD8 naive two, CD4 memory three and CD4 naive three.

Produced via immunoSEQ multiplex PCR; TCRdb's table is partial and in-frame only. The top ten clones hold around 0.097% of a sample with 550,000 to 750,000 clones, 95% of them seen once. Findings of the study overall: Rarefaction showed that sequencing of sorted subsets was incomplete (despite large depth).

This clone has a single count. The antigen remains unidentified. Naive CD8 cells were CD45RO-negative, positively selected for CCR7, excluding terminally differentiated effector memory CD45RA+ cells. Germline V gene data show CDR1 as SGHAT and CDR2 as FQNNGV. Trimming removed 1 base from V and 7 bases from J; junction bases left unmatched: 2. This CDR3 comprises 15 residues. The chain is built from TRBV11-2 and TRBJ2-1; 12 bases fit TRBD2. The sample comprised naive CD8+ T cells sorted from blood. The source of this sequence is a woman aged 25 to 45 in good health. The DNA for the CDR3 is TGTGCCAGCAGCTTAGGACTAGCGGGAGTAAATGAGCAGTTCTTC. Translating it yields CASSLGLAGVNEQFF.